The present T cell receptor (beta chain) was sequenced within a study of T cells in Graves' hyperthyroidism and ophthalmopathy. Study findings and constraints: It was a median around 6 months before onset that the model predicted ophthalmopathy.

Template material for amplifying TCR beta CDR3 regions consisted of RNA transcripts. Using the HTBI primer set, a first-round RT-PCR was run on the TCR CDR3. TCRdb redid the calling of the multiplex PCR reads with MiXCR, one entry per CDR3 protein. Of about 180,000 distinct CDR3 sequences listed, around 15% are singletons. Disease duration under 2 months; hyperthyroidism patients were aged 18 to 65. Lactation, pregnancy, other autoimmune disease or uncontrolled infection excluded patients. 10 ml of fresh peripheral blood supplied the PBMCs. In this sample, this clonotype turned up many times. What it binds is not known. Sequencing was done on a sample of blood. This clonotype was obtained from a woman aged 45-60 years with Graves' hyperthyroidism.

In DNA, the CDR3 is TGTGCCAGCAGCGTAGTAGACAAAGTTTGGAATGAGCAGTTCTTC. It codes for CASSVVDKVWNEQFF. The chain joins TRBV9 to TRBJ2-1; D unclear. Germline V gene data show CDR1 as SGDLS and CDR2 as YYNGEE. V was pared by 0 bases and J by 7 bases, with 14 bases between. This CDR3 has 15 amino acids.